This is a list of T cell receptor beta chains from one sample in a study of a mutant IDH1 vaccine in newly diagnosed glioma. These receptors have no identified antigens. Produced via immunoSEQ multiplex PCR; TCRdb's table is partial and in-frame only. The sample includes tens of thousands of clones, approximately 89% of them seen just once. The starting material was PBMCs, obtained from a glioma patient whose treatment included an IDH1 peptide vaccine. The receptors were gathered from a man between 40 and 49 years old with glioma. Each CDR3 is given with its conserved first and last residue. A D gene is named only where the DNA matches it firmly. Not all rows give a size; the values are once, few, many and, for expanded clones, a class.

D	V	J	size	CDR3	DNA
TRBD1	TRBV19	TRBJ2-7	NA	CASSNTPGQGSDEQYF	TGTGCCAGTAGCAATACACCGGGACAGGGCTCTGACGAGCAGTACTTC
NA	TRBV5-4	TRBJ1-1	NA	CASRRWTEMNTEAFF	TGTGCCAGCAGACGATGGACAGAAATGAACACTGAAGCTTTCTTT
NA	TRBV6-4	TRBJ2-1	once	CASSAGSYNEQFF	TGTGCCAGCAGTGCGGGCTCCTACAATGAGCAGTTCTTC
NA	TRBV9	TRBJ2-1	NA	CASSAQGTYNEQFF	TGTGCCAGCAGCGCGCAGGGGACGTACAATGAGCAGTTCTTC
NA	TRBV10-3	TRBJ2-2	NA	CAIRDSEKRNTGELFF	TGTGCCATCAGGGATAGCGAGAAGAGGAACACCGGGGAGCTGTTTTTT
TRBD2	TRBV14	TRBJ2-1	once	CASSQGPTSGRASVYNEQFF	TGTGCCAGCAGCCAAGGGCCAACTAGCGGGAGGGCCTCCGTATACAATGAGCAGTTCTTC
NA	TRBV27	TRBJ2-7	NA	CASSLSRGSLLYEQYF	TGTGCCAGCAGTTTATCCCGGGGTTCACTACTCTACGAGCAGTACTTC
NA	TRBV3-1/TRBV3-2	TRBJ2-7	NA	CAVLDEQYF	TGTGCCGTGTTAGACGAGCAGTACTTC
TRBD2	TRBV28	TRBJ2-3	NA	CASSILAGVLDTQYF	TGTGCCAGCAGCATACTAGCGGGAGTTTTAGATACGCAGTATTTT
NA	TRBV2	TRBJ1-5	once	CASSQGVPQHF	TGTGCCAGCAGCCAGGGCGTGCCCCAGCATTTT
NA	TRBV6-1	TRBJ2-3	NA	CASSDPSRITDTQYF	TGTGCCAGCAGTGATCCGTCCAGGATCACAGATACGCAGTATTTT
NA	TRBV5-4	TRBJ1-4	NA	CASSPRGGSNEKLFF	TGTGCCAGCAGCCCACGAGGGGGGTCTAATGAAAAACTGTTTTTT
NA	TRBV12-2	TRBJ2-7	NA	CASRFGTSESYEQYF	TGTGCAAGTCGCTTCGGGACTAGCGAGTCCTACGAGCAGTACTTC
TRBD1	TRBV28	TRBJ1-2	NA	CASSFPGQAARNYGYTF	TGTGCCAGCAGTTTTCCGGGACAGGCAGCACGAAACTATGGCTACACCTTC
TRBD1	TRBV18	TRBJ1-2	NA	CASSSPGQVSNYGYTF	TGTGCCAGCTCATCTCCGGGACAGGTTTCTAACTATGGCTACACCTTC
NA	TRBV19	TRBJ2-7	NA	CASSIDPVEGEQYF	TGTGCCAGTAGTATAGATCCCGTGGAGGGCGAGCAGTACTTC
NA	TRBV28	TRBJ2-6	NA	CASSPYKGGAPGANVLTF	TGTGCCAGCAGCCCGTACAAGGGGGGGGCTCCCGGGGCCAACGTCCTGACTTTC
NA	TRBV4-2	TRBJ1-2	once	CASSQGGGANYGYTF	TGTGCCAGCAGCCAAGGAGGTGGGGCCAACTATGGCTACACCTTC
NA	TRBV2	TRBJ1-4	NA	CASRTQIMDPTWNEKLFF	TGTGCCAGCAGGACACAGATCATGGACCCTACCTGGAATGAAAAACTGTTTTTT
NA	TRBV10-3	TRBJ2-3	NA	CAIRERSQGDTQYF	TGTGCCATCAGAGAGCGCTCCCAGGGCGATACGCAGTATTTT
NA	TRBV2	TRBJ2-1	NA	CASRGDYTSEQFF	TGTGCCAGCAGGGGCGACTACACCAGCGAGCAGTTCTTC
TRBD1	TRBV19	TRBJ2-7	NA	CASSISRGNSYEQYF	TGTGCCAGTAGTATAAGCAGGGGGAACTCCTACGAGCAGTACTTC
NA	TRBV9	TRBJ2-3	NA	CASSVEGAYTDTQYF	TGTGCCAGCAGCGTAGAAGGGGCCTACACAGATACGCAGTATTTT
NA	TRBV30	TRBJ1-1	NA	CAWSGWTAAEAFF	TGTGCCTGGAGTGGATGGACTGCGGCAGAAGCTTTCTTT
NA	TRBV7-2	TRBJ1-1	NA	CASSLQLDSLRQAAFF	TGTGCCAGCAGCTTACAGTTAGACTCGCTCCGGCAAGCGGCTTTCTTT
TRBD1	TRBV18	TRBJ1-2	NA	CASSPGDRGDGYTF	TGTGCCAGCTCACCCGGGGACAGGGGCGATGGCTACACCTTC
NA	TRBV5-5	TRBJ2-3	NA	CASSSVGRELGTDTQYF	TGTGCCAGCAGCTCCGTGGGACGAGAACTTGGCACAGATACGCAGTATTTT
TRBD2	TRBV7-9	TRBJ2-5	NA	CASSGGLAAQETQYF	TGTGCCAGCAGCGGTGGACTAGCGGCTCAAGAGACCCAGTACTTC
NA	TRBV18	TRBJ1-1	NA	CASSPAVGDTEAFF	TGTGCCAGCTCACCAGCCGTGGGGGACACTGAAGCTTTCTTT
NA	TRBV19	TRBJ1-1	NA	CASSIGPGMNTEAFF	TGTGCCAGTAGTATAGGGCCAGGGATGAACACTGAAGCTTTCTTT
NA	TRBV6-1	TRBJ1-1	once	CASSEGWGNSVAFF	TGTGCCAGCAGTGAAGGATGGGGCAATAGTGTAGCTTTCTTT
NA	TRBV10-3	TRBJ1-5	NA	CAISEGGGSNQPQHF	TGTGCCATCAGTGAAGGAGGGGGTAGCAATCAGCCCCAGCATTTT
NA	TRBV10-3	TRBJ2-7	NA	CAIKKEGSSYEQYF	TGTGCCATCAAAAAAGAAGGTAGCTCCTACGAGCAGTACTTC
NA	TRBV7-7	TRBJ2-5	few	CASSPPLGGKGNQETQYF	TGTGCTAGCAGCCCACCCCTCGGCGGCAAGGGGAACCAAGAGACCCAGTACTTC
NA	TRBV6-4	TRBJ1-1	NA	CASSDPRLGAFF	TGTGCCAGCAGTGACCCGCGACTTGGGGCTTTCTTT
NA	TRBV28	TRBJ2-3	NA	CASSFSSASTDTQYF	TGTGCCAGCAGTTTTTCATCCGCTAGCACAGATACGCAGTATTTT
NA	TRBV28	TRBJ2-7	NA	CASSFSFAYEQYF	TGTGCCAGCAGTTTCAGTTTCGCCTACGAGCAGTACTTC
TRBD1	TRBV6-1	TRBJ1-2	NA	CASNEGQGNYGYTF	TGTGCCAGCAATGAGGGACAGGGTAACTATGGCTACACCTTC
NA	TRBV19	TRBJ2-3	once	CASSIAGSSTDTQYF	TGTGCCAGTAGTATAGCGGGCAGTAGCACAGATACGCAGTATTTT
NA	TRBV27	TRBJ2-3	once	CASSASTDTQYF	TGTGCCAGCAGTGCTAGCACAGATACGCAGTATTTT
TRBD1	TRBV28	TRBJ1-2	few	CASSLGTGGFRGYGYTF	TGTGCCAGCAGTTTGGGGACAGGGGGCTTTAGGGGCTATGGCTACACCTTC
NA	TRBV11-3	TRBJ2-2	NA	CASSSSGSGELFF	TGTGCCAGCAGCTCATCAGGGTCCGGGGAGCTGTTTTTT
NA	TRBV28	TRBJ1-2	NA	CASGPYYGYTF	TGTGCCAGCGGACCGTACTATGGCTACACCTTC
NA	TRBV28	TRBJ2-5	once	CASSLPTGVGGGTQYF	TGTGCCAGCAGTTTACCGACAGGAGTGGGCGGCGGGACCCAGTACTTC
TRBD1	TRBV5-5	TRBJ1-6	once	CASSSWTGYNSPLHF	TGTGCCAGCAGCTCCTGGACAGGGTACAATTCACCCCTCCACTTT
TRBD2	TRBV2	TRBJ2-3	NA	CASRRLAASTDTQYF	TGTGCCAGCAGGAGGCTAGCGGCTAGCACAGATACGCAGTATTTT
NA	TRBV27	TRBJ1-2	NA	CASSQDGGGYTF	TGTGCCAGCAGCCAGGACGGGGGTGGCTACACCTTC
NA	TRBV29-1	TRBJ1-3	NA	CSVLGGYNSGNTIYF	TGCAGCGTTCTCGGGGGCTACAACTCTGGAAACACCATATATTTT
NA	TRBV4-1	TRBJ2-2	NA	CASSQSSLLTAGELFF	TGCGCCAGCAGCCAGAGCAGCCTATTGACTGCCGGGGAGCTGTTTTTT
NA	TRBV11-2	TRBJ2-7	NA	CASSLEEGSSYEQYF	TGTGCCAGCAGCTTAGAGGAGGGGAGCTCCTACGAGCAGTACTTC